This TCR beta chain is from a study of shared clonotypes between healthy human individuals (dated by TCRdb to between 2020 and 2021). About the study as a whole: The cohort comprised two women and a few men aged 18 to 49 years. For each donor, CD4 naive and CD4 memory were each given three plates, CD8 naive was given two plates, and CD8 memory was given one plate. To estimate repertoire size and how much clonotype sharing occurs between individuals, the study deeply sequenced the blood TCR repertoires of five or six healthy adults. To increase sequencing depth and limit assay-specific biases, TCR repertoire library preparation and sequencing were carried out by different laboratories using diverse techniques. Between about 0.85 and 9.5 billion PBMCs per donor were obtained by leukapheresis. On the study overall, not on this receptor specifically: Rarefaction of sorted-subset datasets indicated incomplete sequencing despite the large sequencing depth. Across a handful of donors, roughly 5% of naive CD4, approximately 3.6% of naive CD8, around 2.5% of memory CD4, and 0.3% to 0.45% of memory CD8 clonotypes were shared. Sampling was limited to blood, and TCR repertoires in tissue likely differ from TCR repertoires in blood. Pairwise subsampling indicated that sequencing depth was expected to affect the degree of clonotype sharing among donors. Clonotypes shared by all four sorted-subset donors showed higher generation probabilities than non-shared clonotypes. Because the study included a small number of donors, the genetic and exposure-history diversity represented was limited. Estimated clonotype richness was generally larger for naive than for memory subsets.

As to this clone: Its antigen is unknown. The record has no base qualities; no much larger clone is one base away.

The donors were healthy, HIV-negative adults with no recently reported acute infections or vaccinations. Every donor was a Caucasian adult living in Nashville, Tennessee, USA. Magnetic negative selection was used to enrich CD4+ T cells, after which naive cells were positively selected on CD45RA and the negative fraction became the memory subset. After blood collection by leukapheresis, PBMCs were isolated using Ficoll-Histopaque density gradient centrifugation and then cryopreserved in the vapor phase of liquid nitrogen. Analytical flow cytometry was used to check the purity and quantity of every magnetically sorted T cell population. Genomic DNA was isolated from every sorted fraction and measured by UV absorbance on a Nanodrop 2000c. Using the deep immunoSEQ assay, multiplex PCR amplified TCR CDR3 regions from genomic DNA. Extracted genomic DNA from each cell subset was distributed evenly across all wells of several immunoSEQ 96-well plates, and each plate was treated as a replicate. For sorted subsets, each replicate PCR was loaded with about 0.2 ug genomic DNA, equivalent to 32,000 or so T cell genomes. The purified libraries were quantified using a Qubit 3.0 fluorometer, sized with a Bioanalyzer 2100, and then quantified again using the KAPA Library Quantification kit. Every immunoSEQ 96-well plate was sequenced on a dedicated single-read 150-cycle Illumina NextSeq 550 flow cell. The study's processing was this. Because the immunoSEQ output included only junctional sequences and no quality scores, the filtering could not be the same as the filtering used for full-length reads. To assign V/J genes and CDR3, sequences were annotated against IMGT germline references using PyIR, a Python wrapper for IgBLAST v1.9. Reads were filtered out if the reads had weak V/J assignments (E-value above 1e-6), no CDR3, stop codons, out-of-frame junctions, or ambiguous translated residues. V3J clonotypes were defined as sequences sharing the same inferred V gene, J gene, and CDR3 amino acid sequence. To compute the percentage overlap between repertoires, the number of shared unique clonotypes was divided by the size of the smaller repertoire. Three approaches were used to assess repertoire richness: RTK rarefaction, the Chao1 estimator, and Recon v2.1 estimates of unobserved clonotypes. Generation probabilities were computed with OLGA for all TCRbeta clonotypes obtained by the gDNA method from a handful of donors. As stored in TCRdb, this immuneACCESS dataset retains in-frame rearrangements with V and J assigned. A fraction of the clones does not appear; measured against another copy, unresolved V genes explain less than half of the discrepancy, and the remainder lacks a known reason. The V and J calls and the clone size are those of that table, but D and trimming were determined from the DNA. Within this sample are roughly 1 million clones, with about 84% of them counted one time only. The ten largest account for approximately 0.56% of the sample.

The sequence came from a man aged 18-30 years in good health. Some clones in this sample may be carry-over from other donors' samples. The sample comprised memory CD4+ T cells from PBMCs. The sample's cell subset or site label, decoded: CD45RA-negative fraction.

CDR3 protein: CASSYDGGSTEAFF. The DNA sequence reads TGTGCCAGCAGTTACGACGGGGGAAGCACTGAAGCTTTCTTT. Recombination joined TRBV6-5 with TRBJ1-1, and perhaps TRBD1 as D gene, on 5 matching bases. Sequences MNHEY (CDR1) and SVGAGI (CDR2) are obtained from the germline V gene. V loses 2 bases, J loses 4 bases, and the germline ends lie 11 bases apart. From the cysteine up to the phenylalanine, the CDR3 has a length of 14 residues. Just the 42-base CDR3 DNA is kept, in frame starting at base 1.